This TCR beta chain came from a study of shared clonotypes between healthy human individuals. DNA at 200 ng, 25,000 to 35,000 T cell genomes, went into sorted-subset replicate PCRs. Sequencing was performed with immunoSEQ multiplex PCR; in TCRdb, only in-frame clones are kept and a portion is missing. The data hold 950,000 to 1,300,000 clones, with approximately 68% observed a single time. The V end was cut by 2 bases, the J end by 3 bases, with 7 bases between. CDR3 length equals 14 residues. In germline, CDR1 is SGHAT, CDR2 FQNNGV. The sequencing input was memory CD4+ T cells sorted from blood. Described subset: CD45RA-negative fraction. The receptor comes from a man aged 18-30 years in good health. The chain has TRBV11-2 and TRBJ1-4, with D hard to call. In DNA, the CDR3 is TGTGCCAGCAGCTTATACAGACCTAATGAAAAACTGTTTTTT. Amino acids: CASSLYRPNEKLFF.